Below are 5 T cell receptor beta chains sequenced from a single sample in a study of human T cells and chemical hapten exposure. Time point noted: patch test 2, 6 weeks after DPC sensitization. Treatment given: therapeutic diphenylcyclopropenone sensitization with weekly scalp DPC. TCRdb processed the RACE reads anew with MiXCR; each CDR3 protein has one entry. The sample contains nearly 95,000 distinct CDR3 sequences, roughly 11% of which appear only once. This sample comprised whole blood, obtained in connection with sensitization to the hapten diphenylcyclopropenone (DPC). Receptors were obtained from a man aged 35-49 years with alopecia areata. Some clones in this sample may be carry-over from other donors' samples.

J is TRBJ2-6 and V is TRBV4-3; tentative D call: TRBD2 (6 bases). There are 17 residues in the CDR3. The germline CDR1 and CDR2 sequences are LGHNA and YSLEER. The V gene lost 0 bases and the J gene lost 0 bases, with 9 bases spanning the gap. CDR3 residues: CASSQDPGGSGANVLTF. CDR3 in DNA: TGCGCCAGCAGCCAAGATCCCGGGGGCTCTGGGGCCAACGTCCTGACTTTC.

The sample holds a few counts of this clonotype. This chain joins TRBV6-2 or TRBV6-3 and TRBJ1-5, with D maybe TRBD1 (5 bases). CDR1 and CDR2 from the germline V gene are MNHEY and SVGEGT. The CDR3 length is 15 residues. V was shortened by 4 bases and J by 3 bases, with 13 bases between the two germline ends. This CDR3 is CASSWGSTNNQPQHF. DNA of the CDR3: TGTGCCAGCAGTTGGGGCAGCACAAACAATCAGCCCCAGCATTTT.

The chain joins TRBV7-9 to TRBJ2-5; the D gene is possibly TRBD1 (5 bases). Per germline, CDR1 SEHNR and CDR2 FQNEAQ (reference sequence). V gave up 3 bases and J gave up 4 bases, with 12 bases separating them. This CDR3 has 14 residues. CDR3 DNA sequence: TGTGCCAGCAGCTTCTCTGGGGCGAGAGAGACCCAGTACTTC. Translation gives CASSFSGARETQYF.

This rearrangement joins TRBV6-5 to TRBJ2-3; D is unresolved. Germline V gene data show CDR1 as MNHEY and CDR2 as SVGAGI. V was trimmed by 0 bases and J by 0 bases, leaving 13 bases between them. The CDR3 totals 17 residues. The CDR3 is CASSYSSSSRSTDTQYF. The CDR3 DNA reads TGTGCCAGCAGTTACTCGAGCAGCAGCCGTAGCACAGATACGCAGTATTTT.

This clonotype appeared many times. The chain couples TRBV2 to TRBJ1-2; D uncertain. The CDR3 runs 13 residues. Trimming left V 3 bases short and J 2 bases short, with 7 bases between. Germline V CDR1 and CDR2: SNHLY, FYNNEI. The CDR3 DNA sequence: TGTGCCAGCAGTGACGGGCGGAACTATGGCTACACCTTC. Protein sequence: CASSDGRNYGYTF.